This T cell receptor beta chain emerged from a study of shared clonotypes between healthy human individuals. The V and J ends lost 2 bases and 1 base, in that order; junction bases with no gene match: 7. Per the germline V gene, CDR1 is SGHTS and CDR2 is YDEGEE. The length of the CDR3 is 16 residues. Using immunoSEQ multiplex PCR, the repertoire was profiled, and TCRdb retains in-frame clones only, with some absent. The repertoire holds about 330,000 clones, with around 72% as singletons. In the case of this clone: Its antigen remains unidentified.

Study conclusions and caveats: A limitation of the genetic and exposure-history diversity represented arose from few donors. Sampling involved blood alone; tissue repertoires likely differ.

Material for sequencing was memory CD4+ T cells sorted from blood. Regarding subset: CD45RA-negative fraction. V gene TRBV5-8 combines with J gene TRBJ2-7; TRBD1 agrees at 9 bases. This clonotype originated in a man under 40 in good health. The CDR3 nucleotides read TGTGCCAGCAGCTTTTGGGGCGGGACAGGGTCCTACGAGCAGTACTTC. It is translated as CASSFWGGTGSYEQYF.